The rows below give T cell receptor beta chains drawn from one sample of a study of shared clonotypes between healthy human individuals. Sequencing was performed with immunoSEQ multiplex PCR; in TCRdb, only in-frame clones are kept and a portion is missing. The table includes hundreds of thousands of clones, 73% detected once. Input material: memory CD4+ T cells sorted from blood. These receptors all come from a woman aged 25 to 45 in good health. Each CDR3 is given with its conserved first and last residue. A D gene is named only where the DNA matches it firmly. Expanded clones get a size class; other rows say once, few or many, or leave the size out.

>.|.|TRBV30|TRBJ1-2
CAWSVPQGPYYGYTF
TGTGCCTGGAGTGTGCCCCAGGGCCCCTACTATGGCTACACCTTC
>.|.|TRBV30|TRBJ2-7
CAWSVKGSSYEQYF
TGTGCCTGGAGTGTTAAAGGAAGCTCCTACGAGCAGTACTTC
>.|.|TRBV10-3|TRBJ2-3
CAISEKAGSTDTQYF
TGTGCCATCAGTGAGAAGGCGGGCAGCACAGATACGCAGTATTTT
>.|.|TRBV27|TRBJ1-1
CASSMGRFLSTEAFF
TGTGCCAGCAGTATGGGGCGTTTCTTGTCCACTGAAGCTTTCTTT
>.|.|TRBV12-1|TRBJ1-1
CASSLTGRSSEAFF
TGTGCCAGCAGCTTGACAGGGCGGTCCTCTGAAGCTTTCTTT
>.|TRBD1|TRBV19|TRBJ2-3
CASSIWNRGKSTDTQYF
TGTGCCAGTAGTATATGGAACAGGGGGAAAAGCACAGATACGCAGTATTTT
>.|TRBD2|TRBV29-1|TRBJ2-5
CSVRLAGDWETQYF
TGCAGCGTTCGGCTAGCGGGAGATTGGGAGACCCAGTACTTC
>.|.|TRBV28|TRBJ2-2
CASSLYANTGELFF
TGTGCCAGCAGTTTATATGCGAACACCGGGGAGCTGTTTTTT
>.|TRBD1|TRBV10-3|TRBJ2-3
CAVQAGTGSDTQYF
TGTGCCGTTCAAGCCGGGACAGGGTCAGATACGCAGTATTTT
>.|TRBD2|TRBV6-1|TRBJ2-7
CASSEGWASGRSHEQYF
TGTGCCAGCAGTGAAGGCTGGGCTAGCGGGAGGTCCCACGAGCAGTACTTC
>few|.|TRBV27|TRBJ2-1
CASSPSDLSYNEQFF
TGTGCCAGCAGCCCTTCCGACTTATCCTACAATGAGCAGTTCTTC
>few|.|TRBV5-8|TRBJ2-7
CASSATLQGRRRIYEQYF
TGTGCCAGCAGCGCCACCTTACAGGGCCGCAGGCGTATCTACGAGCAGTACTTC
>.|.|TRBV2|TRBJ1-2
CASTAGTWGYTF
TGTGCCAGCACAGCAGGAACTTGGGGCTACACCTTC
>.|.|TRBV5-1|TRBJ2-7
CASSSFLADRPDEQYF
TGCGCCAGCAGCTCCTTCCTTGCGGATCGGCCGGACGAGCAGTACTTC
>.|.|TRBV11-2|TRBJ2-7
CASSLDSEQYF
TGTGCCAGCAGCTTAGACTCTGAGCAGTACTTC
>.|.|TRBV28|TRBJ2-7
CASSPDRGYEQYF
TGTGCCAGCAGCCCTGACAGAGGCTACGAGCAGTACTTC
>.|TRBD1|TRBV15|TRBJ1-5
CATSDQDRGYEPQHF
TGTGCCACCTCCGACCAGGACAGGGGTTATGAGCCCCAGCATTTT
>many|.|TRBV6-5|TRBJ1-4
CASSYGRVGGNEKLFF
TGTGCCAGCAGTTATGGAAGGGTAGGGGGGAATGAAAAACTGTTTTTT
>.|.|TRBV5-1|TRBJ2-7
CASRSYEQYF
TGCGCCAGCAGGTCCTACGAGCAGTACTTC
>once|TRBD1|TRBV5-1|TRBJ1-5
CASSPGTGTFTDQPQHF
TGCGCCAGCAGCCCCGGGACAGGGACATTTACCGATCAGCCCCAGCATTTT
>once|TRBD1|TRBV15|TRBJ2-7
CATSRDRDSPTKQYF
TGTGCCACCAGCAGAGATCGGGACAGCCCCACGAAGCAGTACTTC
>.|.|TRBV15|TRBJ1-3
CATSRDQGGTIYF
TGTGCCACCAGCAGAGATCAGGGTGGCACCATATATTTT
>once|TRBD1|TRBV18|TRBJ2-7
CASSPGQGSGEQYF
TGTGCCAGCTCACCGGGACAGGGTTCGGGCGAGCAGTACTTC
>.|.|TRBV28|TRBJ1-2
CASSQGVDYGYTF
TGTGCCAGCAGTCAGGGTGTTGACTATGGCTACACCTTC
>once|TRBD1|TRBV27|TRBJ1-5
CASGQNRGANQPQHF
TGTGCCAGCGGCCAAAACAGGGGGGCAAATCAGCCCCAGCATTTT
>.|TRBD1|TRBV28|TRBJ1-1
CASSRLAGTGAIKGAFF
TGTGCCAGCAGTCGGCTCGCCGGGACAGGGGCTATCAAAGGTGCTTTCTTT
>.|.|TRBV30|TRBJ1-2
CAWLLPPSGYTF
TGTGCCTGGCTTCTGCCGCCCAGTGGCTACACCTTC
>.|TRBD2|TRBV5-6|TRBJ2-5
CASSLSTSGRAVRETQYF
TGTGCCAGCAGCTTGTCAACTAGCGGGAGGGCCGTCAGGGAGACCCAGTACTTC
>.|.|TRBV28|TRBJ1-4
CASSPGDLNEKLFF
TGTGCCAGCAGTCCGGGGGACCTAAATGAAAAACTGTTTTTT
>few|.|TRBV30|TRBJ2-5
CAWGQGYAGETQYF
TGTGCCTGGGGGCAGGGCTATGCTGGGGAGACCCAGTACTTC
>.|TRBD2|TRBV9|TRBJ2-1
CASSQTSGGYNEQFF
TGTGCCAGCAGCCAAACTAGCGGAGGCTACAATGAGCAGTTCTTC
>.|.|TRBV5-5|TRBJ1-3
CASSLASANSGNTIYF
TGTGCCAGCAGCTTGGCTTCAGCCAACTCTGGAAACACCATATATTTT
>.|.|TRBV21-1|TRBJ2-5
CASSIGPTRCETQYF
TGTGCCAGCAGCATAGGGCCCACTAGGTGTGAGACCCAGTACTTC
>.|.|TRBV7-6|TRBJ2-7
CASSKRPDSVYEQYF
TGTGCCAGCAGCAAGAGACCGGACAGCGTGTACGAGCAGTACTTC
>few|TRBD1|TRBV18|TRBJ1-2
CASSPGTGGNYGYTF
TGTGCCAGCTCACCCGGGACAGGGGGAAACTATGGCTACACCTTC
>.|.|TRBV6-4|TRBJ2-2
CASSEQVGANTGELFF
TGTGCCAGCAGCGAACAGGTCGGGGCGAACACCGGGGAGCTGTTTTTT
>.|TRBD1|TRBV19|TRBJ1-1
CASSIFPPPGGDTEAFF
TGTGCCAGTAGTATATTCCCCCCTCCAGGGGGGGACACTGAAGCTTTCTTT
>.|.|TRBV6-5|TRBJ1-2
CASSYSGHYGYTF
TGTGCCAGCAGTTACTCGGGGCACTATGGCTACACCTTC
>few|TRBD1|TRBV10-3|TRBJ2-1
CAIRSTGTGYYNEQFF
TGTGCCATCAGGAGTACCGGGACAGGGTATTACAATGAGCAGTTCTTC
>.|.|TRBV15|TRBJ1-5
CATSRDYQGGGQPQHF
TGTGCCACCAGCAGAGATTACCAGGGCGGCGGTCAGCCCCAGCATTTT
>.|TRBD1|TRBV19|TRBJ1-1
CASTQGTGNTEAFF
TGTGCCAGTACCCAAGGGACAGGAAACACTGAAGCTTTCTTT
>few|TRBD1|TRBV4-2|TRBJ2-1
CASSQGDRDGGEQFF
TGTGCCAGCAGCCAAGGGGACAGGGATGGTGGTGAGCAGTTCTTC
>.|.|TRBV4-1|TRBJ1-3
CASSHRRGEPDGNTIYF
TGCGCCAGCAGCCATAGGCGGGGTGAGCCGGATGGAAACACCATATATTTT
>.|.|TRBV27|TRBJ1-5
CASKEAADEPQHF
TGTGCCAGCAAGGAGGCCGCGGACGAGCCCCAGCATTTT
>.|.|TRBV6-5|TRBJ2-7
CASSSLSGGNPYEQYF
TGTGCCAGCAGTTCTCTCAGCGGAGGCAATCCCTACGAGCAGTACTTC
>.|TRBD1|TRBV4-1|TRBJ1-3
CASSQEGQGASGNTIYF
TGCGCCAGCAGCCAAGAGGGACAGGGGGCGTCTGGAAACACCATATATTTT
>.|.|TRBV6-1|TRBJ1-5
CASSEIQTGGYRNQPQHF
TGTGCCAGCAGTGAAATTCAAACTGGGGGGTATCGCAATCAGCCCCAGCATTTT
>.|.|TRBV11-2|TRBJ1-1
CASSLGTGATEAFF
TGTGCCAGCAGCTTAGGTACGGGGGCCACTGAAGCTTTCTTT
>many|.|TRBV6-5|TRBJ2-2
CASSYVGRGTGELFF
TGTGCCAGCAGTTACGTAGGGCGAGGGACCGGGGAGCTGTTTTTT
>few|TRBD1|TRBV6-7|TRBJ2-3
CARARFTGTGVSEVSTDTQYF
TGTGCCAGGGCCCGATTTACCGGGACAGGGGTAAGCGAGGTAAGCACAGATACGCAGTATTTT
>.|TRBD2|TRBV15|TRBJ2-7
CATSRPSGSPHEQYF
TGTGCCACCAGCAGACCAAGCGGGAGCCCGCACGAGCAGTACTTC
>.|.|TRBV5-4|TRBJ2-4
CASSLGGGNKNIQYF
TGTGCCAGCAGCCTAGGGGGAGGGAATAAAAACATTCAGTACTTC
>.|.|TRBV6-1|TRBJ1-5
CASNYDRFGQPQHF
TGTGCCAGCAACTACGACAGGTTTGGTCAGCCCCAGCATTTT
>.|TRBD1|TRBV10-3|TRBJ1-5
CAISEQGQGAEQPQHF
TGTGCCATCAGTGAGCAAGGACAGGGGGCAGAGCAGCCCCAGCATTTT
>.|.|TRBV6-5|TRBJ1-3
CASSFGRAAGNTIYF
TGTGCCAGCAGTTTTGGCAGGGCTGCTGGAAACACCATATATTTT
>many|TRBD2|TRBV6-4|TRBJ2-1
CASSDGLAGAHEQFF
TGTGCCAGCAGTGATGGTCTAGCGGGAGCCCATGAGCAGTTCTTC
>.|.|TRBV9|TRBJ1-4
CASSVAGGGGEKLFF
TGTGCCAGCAGCGTAGCTGGCGGGGGAGGTGAAAAACTGTTTTTT
>.|.|TRBV14|TRBJ2-2
CASSLSGGPSTGELFF
TGTGCCAGCAGCCTTAGCGGAGGTCCGAGCACCGGGGAGCTGTTTTTT
>.|TRBD2|TRBV28|TRBJ2-2
CASSLYGRARTGELFF
TGTGCCAGCAGTTTATACGGGAGGGCCCGCACCGGGGAGCTGTTTTTT
>.|TRBD2|TRBV4-2|TRBJ2-7
CASSPGTSGTYEQYF
TGTGCCAGCAGCCCGGGGACTAGCGGAACCTACGAGCAGTACTTC